This TCR beta chain was captured in a study of T cell repertoires in cytomegalovirus infection. In the study overall: CMV epitopes in the study were HLA-C-restricted (recently identified) and HLA-B-restricted (well studied).

General observations from the study: HLA-C-restricted TCR beta clonotypes specific for CMV led the ex vivo response. Cumulative frequency of public TCR beta families picked out carriers of CMV plus the relevant HLA.

Concerning this clonotype itself: Its cognate antigen is unknown.

This CDR3 comprises 15 residues. Germline V gene lookup returns CDR1 LNHDA and CDR2 SQIVND (reference sequence). The V end lost 4 bases, the J end lost 8 bases, and 20 bases lay between the germline ends. MiXCR, applied by TCRdb to the reads, yields one record per CDR3 protein. The sample holds about 700,000 distinct CDR3 sequences, roughly 30% seen once. The source material was cultured PBMCs, sampled from culture after CMV antigen stimulation. This chain uses TRBV19 with TRBJ1-2, with no clear D. The clonotype comes from a human donor in good health (CMV status not recorded). Some clones in this sample may be carry-over from other donors' samples. This chain's CDR3 is CASSSLVGTPGGYTF. The DNA of the CDR3 is TGTGCCAGTAGTAGCCTTGTAGGAACCCCAGGCGGCTACACCTTC. Together with reference TRBV19 and TRBJ1-2, the CDR3 gives the full variable domain: DGGITQSPKYLFRKEGQNVTLSCEQNLNHDAMYWYRQDPGQGLRLIYYSQIVNDFQKGDIAEGYSVSREKKESFPLTVTSAQKNPTAFYLCASSSLVGTPGGYTFGSGTRLTVV.